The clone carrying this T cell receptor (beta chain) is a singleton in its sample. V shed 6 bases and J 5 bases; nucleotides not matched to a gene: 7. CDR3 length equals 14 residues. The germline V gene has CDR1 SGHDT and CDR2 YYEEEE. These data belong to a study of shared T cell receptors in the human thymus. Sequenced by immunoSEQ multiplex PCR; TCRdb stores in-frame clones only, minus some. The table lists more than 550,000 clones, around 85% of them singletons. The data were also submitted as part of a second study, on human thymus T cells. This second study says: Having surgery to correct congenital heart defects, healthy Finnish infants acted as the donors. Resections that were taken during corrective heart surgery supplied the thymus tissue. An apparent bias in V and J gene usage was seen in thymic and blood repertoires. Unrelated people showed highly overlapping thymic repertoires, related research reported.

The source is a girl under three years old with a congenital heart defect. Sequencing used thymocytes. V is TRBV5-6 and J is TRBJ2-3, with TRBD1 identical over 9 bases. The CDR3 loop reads CASKGQGLEDTQYF. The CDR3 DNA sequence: TGTGCCAGCAAAGGACAGGGGCTAGAAGATACGCAGTATTTT.